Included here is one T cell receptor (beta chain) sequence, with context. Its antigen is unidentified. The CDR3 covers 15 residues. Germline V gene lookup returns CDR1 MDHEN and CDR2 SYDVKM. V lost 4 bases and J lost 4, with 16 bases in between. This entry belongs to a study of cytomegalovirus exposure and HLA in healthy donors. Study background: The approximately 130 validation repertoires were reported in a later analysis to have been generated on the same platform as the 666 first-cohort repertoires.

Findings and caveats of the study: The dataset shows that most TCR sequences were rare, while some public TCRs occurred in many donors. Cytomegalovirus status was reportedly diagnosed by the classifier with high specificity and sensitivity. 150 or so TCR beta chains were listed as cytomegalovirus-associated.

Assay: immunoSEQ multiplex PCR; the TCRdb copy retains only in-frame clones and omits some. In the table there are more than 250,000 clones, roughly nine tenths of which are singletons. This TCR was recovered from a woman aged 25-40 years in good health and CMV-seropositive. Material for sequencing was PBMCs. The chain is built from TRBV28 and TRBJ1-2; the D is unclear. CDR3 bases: TGTGCCAGCAGTTCATCAATCCTTTACGTCTATGGCTACACCTTC. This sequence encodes CASSSSILYVYGYTF.